The 30 T cell receptor beta chains given below trace back to one sample, sequenced in a study of blood T cell repertoires in COVID-19. Assay used: immunoSEQ multiplex PCR; TCRdb lists only in-frame clones, some missing. Among 40,000 to 50,000 clones, approximately 87% were seen once, and the ten largest hold 2% to 2.5%. The specimen sequenced was peripheral blood. These receptors all come from a woman at least 80 years old with COVID-19, enrolled during active disease.

This chain joins TRBV7-2 and TRBJ1-6; D remains unclear. Germline loops: CDR1 SGHTA, CDR2 FQGNSA. Trimming took off 2 bases at V and 7 bases at J, with 9 bases between the two ends. The CDR3 runs to 14 residues. This chain's CDR3 is CASSLHRENSPLHF. The CDR3 DNA reads TGTGCCAGCAGCTTACATAGGGAGAATTCACCCCTCCACTTT.

This chain joins TRBV2 and TRBJ1-2, with 7 bases fitting TRBD1. The V gene end was trimmed by 5 bases and the J gene end by 8 bases; junction bases not matched to a gene: 11. Germline V gene lookup returns CDR1 SNHLY and CDR2 FYNNEI. The length of the CDR3 is 14 residues. The CDR3 spells CASSPDRALGGYTF. The DNA of the CDR3 is TGTGCCAGCAGTCCAGACAGGGCATTGGGGGGCTACACCTTC. The complete variable domain, with remaining parts taken from reference TRBV2 and TRBJ1-2, reads EPEVTQTPSHQVTQMGQEVILRCVPISNHLYFYWYRQILGQKVEFLVSFYNNEISEKSEIFDDQFSVERPDGSNFTLKIRSTKLEDSAMYFCASSPDRALGGYTFGSGTRLTVV.

CDR3 amino acids: CASSFHDGGVGSPLHF. The CDR3 DNA sequence: TGTGCCAGCAGTTTCCATGACGGGGGGGTAGGGTCACCCCTCCACTTT. The J gene is TRBJ1-6, the V gene TRBV6-6; tentative D call: TRBD1 (5 bases). The CDR3 consists of 16 residues. Trimming pared 4 bases from V and 10 bases from J, leaving 20 bases between. The germline gives CDR1 MNHNY, CDR2 SVGAGI (reference sequence).

This rearrangement joins TRBV2 to TRBJ1-6; maybe TRBD1 (6 bases). The CDR3 sequence is 13 residues long. Trimming left V 7 bases short and J 7 bases short, with 11 bases between. Per germline, CDR1 SNHLY and CDR2 FYNNEI. DNA of the CDR3: TGTGCCAGCAAAGGGCAGGGGAATTCACCCCTCCACTTT. Protein sequence: CASKGQGNSPLHF.

V and J are TRBV3-1 (or the pseudogene TRBV3-2) and TRBJ1-5; no clear D gene. The CDR3 runs 13 residues. Trimming cost V 0 bases and J 5 bases, with 5 bases left between them. CDR1 and CDR2 from the germline V gene are LGHDT and YNNKEL (reference sequence). CDR3 sequence (DNA): TGTGCCAGCAGCCAAGAGCGGGATCAGCCCCAGCATTTT. This translates into CASSQERDQPQHF.

This clone showed up just once. The CDR3 reads CASGPNTEAFF. CDR3 bases: TGTGCCAGCGGGCCGAACACTGAAGCTTTCTTT. V usage is TRBV28 and J usage is TRBJ1-1; no definite D call. Germline V gene lookup returns CDR1 MDHEN and CDR2 SYDVKM. Trimming took off 8 bases at V and 1 base at J, with 5 bases between the two ends. CDR3 length: 11 residues.

The chain links TRBV25-1 to TRBJ2-5; 7 bases map to TRBD2. The CDR3 length is 16 residues. After removal of 2 bases from V and 3 bases from J, the junction contained 9 bases not matched to a gene. Germline V gene sequence: CDR1 MGHDK, CDR2 SYGVNS. CDR3 bases: TGTGCCAGCAGTGAAGGATCGGGGAGGGAGAAAGAGACCCAGTACTTC. It encodes CASSEGSGREKETQYF.

This clone was observed a single time. The same CDR3 arises from other DNA sequences in this sample as well. This chain links TRBV28 with TRBJ1-5; D remains ambiguous. Germline V gene sequence: CDR1 MDHEN, CDR2 SYDVKM. The CDR3 length is 12 residues. Trimming cost V 6 bases and J 4 bases, with 7 bases left between them. This CDR3 is CASRLLNQPQHF. The CDR3 DNA follows: TGTGCCAGCAGGCTTCTAAATCAGCCCCAGCATTTT. Full variable domain (missing parts from reference TRBV28 and TRBJ1-5): DVKVTQSSRYLVKRTGEKVFLECVQDMDHENMFWYRQDPGLGLRLIYFSYDVKMKEKGDIPEGYSVSREKKERFSLILESASTNQTSMYLCASRLLNQPQHFGDGTRLSIL.

The chain joins TRBV19 to TRBJ2-3, with D possibly matching TRBD2 (5 bases). V was pared by 5 bases and J by 5 bases, with 17 bases between. This CDR3 is 15 amino acids long. Per the germline V gene, CDR1 is LNHDA and CDR2 is SQIVND (reference sequence). CDR3 coding DNA: TGTGCCAGTAGTTTGACTACAACTCGGGGAGATACGCAGTATTTT. It codes for CASSLTTTRGDTQYF. Full variable domain (missing parts from reference TRBV19 and TRBJ2-3): DGGITQSPKYLFRKEGQNVTLSCEQNLNHDAMYWYRQDPGQGLRLIYYSQIVNDFQKGDIAEGYSVSREKKESFPLTVTSAQKNPTAFYLCASSLTTTRGDTQYFGPGTRLTVL.

This clone has more than one count but fewer than ten. The genes are TRBV7-9 and TRBJ2-7, with 9 bases matching TRBD1. Per germline, CDR1 SEHNR and CDR2 FQNEAQ (reference sequence). The ends lost 7 bases at V and 1 base at J; junction bases unmatched: 11. The CDR3 length is 16 residues. The CDR3: CASTQGPGQGSYEQYF. CDR3 sequence (DNA): TGTGCCAGCACCCAGGGGCCTGGACAGGGGTCCTACGAGCAGTACTTC.

The chain couples TRBV7-6 to TRBJ2-1; D not certain. The germline V gene encodes CDR1 SGHVS and CDR2 FNYEAQ. The CDR3 is 15 residues long. Trimming removed 4 bases from V and 7 bases from J, with 17 bases in between. CDR3 nucleotide sequence: TGTGCCAGCAGCTCGAGCGCCATGACCGGGAATGAGCAGTTCTTC. This gives the protein CASSSSAMTGNEQFF.

This clone was seen a single time. The V gene is TRBV7-9, the J gene TRBJ2-7, with D perhaps TRBD1 (6 bases). The germline V and J ends were trimmed by 0 bases and 6 bases, with 15 bases remaining between them. The CDR3 runs to 15 residues. The germline V gene has CDR1 SEHNR and CDR2 FQNEAQ (reference sequence). The CDR3 nucleotides read TGTGCCAGCAGCTTAGCTTCGGGCAGGGGATCCGAGCAGTACTTC. It specifies CASSLASGRGSEQYF.

The genes are TRBV19 and TRBJ1-5, with TRBD1 matching 9 bases. CDR3 length: 14 amino acids. The V gene end was trimmed by 6 bases and the J gene end by 7 bases; junction bases not matched to a gene: 7. Per the germline V gene, CDR1 is LNHDA and CDR2 is SQIVND (reference sequence). CDR3 region: CASRLQGAGQPQHF. The CDR3 DNA sequence: TGTGCCAGTAGACTACAGGGGGCTGGACAGCCCCAGCATTTT.

The chain is built from TRBV19 and TRBJ2-1, with TRBD2 as a possible D gene (5 bases). The CDR3 has 12 amino acids. Germline V gene sequence: CDR1 LNHDA, CDR2 SQIVND (reference sequence). Trimming took off 5 bases at V and 12 bases at J, with 14 bases between the two ends. CDR3 DNA sequence: TGTGCCAGTAGTCTGGACTCCACGGGGCAGTTCTTC. Protein product: CASSLDSTGQFF. The full variable domain, its missing parts supplied by reference TRBV19 and TRBJ2-1, is DGGITQSPKYLFRKEGQNVTLSCEQNLNHDAMYWYRQDPGQGLRLIYYSQIVNDFQKGDIAEGYSVSREKKESFPLTVTSAQKNPTAFYLCASSLDSTGQFFGPGTRLTVL.

The chain uses TRBV5-6 and TRBJ1-6; possible D gene TRBD1, 5 bases. The germline CDR1 and CDR2 sequences are SGHDT and YYEEEE. V was trimmed by 0 bases and J by 10 bases, leaving 20 bases between them. The CDR3 is 17 residues long. For the CDR3, the DNA is TGTGCCAGCAGCTTGGACCGCCGACAGAAGTTACGATCACCCCTCCACTTT. Amino acids: CASSLDRRQKLRSPLHF.

V is TRBV7-6 and J is TRBJ2-3, with D hard to call. V shed 2 bases and J shed 1 base, with 13 bases lying between them. CDR3 length: 16 residues. CDR1 is SGHVS and CDR2 is FNYEAQ in the germline V gene. This CDR3 is CASSLWIPAGTDTQYF. The DNA of the CDR3 is TGTGCCAGCAGCTTATGGATCCCGGCGGGCACAGATACGCAGTATTTT.

The rearrangement joins TRBV10-3 to TRBJ2-3; perhaps TRBD2 as D (6 bases). Per the germline V gene, CDR1 is ENHRY and CDR2 is SYGVKD. There are 16 residues in the CDR3. Trimming cost V 3 bases and J 5 bases, with 18 bases left between them. The CDR3 nucleotides are TGTGCCATCAGTGACCCTGGGACTGCCCATGGAGATACGCAGTATTTT. Its translation: CAISDPGTAHGDTQYF.

V is TRBV28 and J is TRBJ1-2; D gene unclear. Per germline, CDR1 MDHEN and CDR2 SYDVKM. The V gene lost 4 bases and the J gene lost 7 bases, with 10 bases spanning the gap. The CDR3 is 12 residues long. CDR3 region: CASSSAVGGYTF. The CDR3 DNA follows: TGTGCCAGCAGTTCGGCGGTCGGTGGCTACACCTTC.

The chain joins TRBV30 to TRBJ1-3; the D is unclear. The CDR3 consists of 14 residues. The V end was cut by 8 bases, the J end by 0 bases, with 14 bases between. Germline CDR1 is GTSNPN and CDR2 is SVGIG (reference sequence). The CDR3 nucleotides are TGTGCCGGATCAGGCAAGAGCTCTGGAAACACCATATATTTT. Protein sequence: CAGSGKSSGNTIYF.

V usage is TRBV10-2 and J usage is TRBJ2-1, with D tentatively TRBD2 (7 bases). Trimming took off 6 bases at V and 6 bases at J, with 15 bases between the two ends. The germline V gene has CDR1 WSHSY and CDR2 SAAADI. CDR3 size: 14 residues. This CDR3 is CASRQGRAVNEQFF. CDR3 DNA sequence: TGCGCCAGCAGGCAGGGGAGGGCCGTCAATGAGCAGTTCTTC.

This chain joins TRBV4-1 and TRBJ2-2; 11 nucleotides line up with TRBD2. This CDR3 is built from 15 residues. Germline V gene lookup returns CDR1 MGHRA and CDR2 YSYEKL. Losses at the gene ends were 3 bases for V and 9 bases for J; bases not matched to a gene: 6. CDR3 sequence reads: CASSHGTSGTRELFF. DNA of the CDR3: TGCGCCAGCAGCCACGGGACTAGCGGAACCCGGGAGCTGTTTTTT.

This clone was seen just once. The V gene is TRBV28, the J gene TRBJ2-1, with D possibly TRBD1 on 5 matching bases. Between the trimmed V and J ends, which lost 8 bases and 9 bases, there was a span of 14 bases. Germline V CDR1 and CDR2: MDHEN, SYDVKM. The CDR3 is made up of 12 amino acids. The CDR3, as DNA: TGTGCCAGCCAGGGAACATTTAGTGAGCAGTTCTTC. Residues: CASQGTFSEQFF.

The gene calls are TRBV19 and TRBJ1-5; D gene uncertain. Trimming took off 0 bases at V and 4 bases at J, with 10 bases between the two ends. The CDR3 is 15 residues long. Germline values: CDR1 LNHDA, CDR2 SQIVND (reference sequence). The DNA for the CDR3 is TGTGCCAGTAGTATAGATCATCGGGGTAATCAGCCCCAGCATTTT. It translates to CASSIDHRGNQPQHF.

This rearrangement joins TRBV5-3 to TRBJ1-5, with a tentative D call TRBD1 (6 bases). TRBV5-3 is sorted into the ORF group, with uncertain function. The CDR3 totals 19 residues. Trimming pared 6 bases from V and 4 bases from J, leaving 29 bases between. This CDR3 is CARIVNIDRLPSVNQPQHF. Here the CDR3 DNA reads TGTGCCAGAATTGTAAACATAGACAGGCTCCCCTCCGTGAATCAGCCCCAGCATTTT.

V gene TRBV7-2 combines with J gene TRBJ2-3, with a possible D match to TRBD2 (5 bases). Germline V CDR1 and CDR2: SGHTA, FQGNSA. The V and J ends lost 5 bases and 9 bases respectively, with 15 bases between them. The CDR3 has 13 residues. The CDR3 loop is CASSPERQRTQYF. The CDR3 DNA reads as TGTGCCAGCAGCCCCGAGCGGCAGCGGACGCAGTATTTT.

The chain combines TRBV19 with TRBJ2-7; 7 nucleotides line up with TRBD1. The ends lost 3 bases at V and 1 base at J; junction bases unmatched: 9. The CDR3 spans 16 residues. CDR1 LNHDA and CDR2 SQIVND come from the germline V gene (reference sequence). CDR3 DNA: TGTGCCAGTAGTATGGAGCCGGGACAGATGTCCTACGAGCAGTACTTC. Translated: CASSMEPGQMSYEQYF.

This clone has a single count. The rearrangement uses TRBV29-1 and TRBJ2-7, with 7 nucleotides matching TRBD1. Trimming cost V 2 bases and J 3 bases; bases outside gene matches: 1. Germline CDR1 is SQVTM and CDR2 is ANQGSEA. The CDR3 is made up of 12 amino acids. The CDR3 loop is CSVERQGYEQYF. The CDR3 nucleotides are TGCAGCGTTGAAAGACAGGGCTACGAGCAGTACTTC.

The chain links TRBV7-2 to TRBJ1-6, with 10 bases matching TRBD1. CDR1 SGHTA and CDR2 FQGNSA come from the germline V gene. CDR3 length: 17 residues. The V and J ends lost 0 bases and 7 bases, in that order; junction bases with no gene match: 6. The CDR3 region is CASSLARQGAKNSPLHF. The CDR3 DNA reads as TGTGCCAGCAGCTTAGCTAGACAGGGGGCGAAAAATTCACCCCTCCACTTT.

This clone appeared a single time. The rearrangement uses TRBV5-6 and TRBJ1-6, with a weak D call TRBD1 (5 bases). Trimming took 2 bases from V and 6 from J, leaving 18 bases between them. The CDR3 contains 17 residues. The germline gives CDR1 SGHDT, CDR2 YYEEEE. Written as DNA, the CDR3 is TGTGCCAGCAGCTTCGCGACAGCCGTATCACCTAATTCACCCCTCCACTTT. Translated: CASSFATAVSPNSPLHF.

The V gene is TRBV2, the J gene TRBJ2-3; maybe TRBD2 (6 bases). Trimming stripped 7 bases from V and 0 bases from J, with 17 bases between. This CDR3 region has 16 residues. Germline lookup yields CDR1 SNHLY and CDR2 FYNNEI. The CDR3 DNA reads TGTGCCAGCAAGCGAAGGGGTGGGACTAGCACAGATACGCAGTATTTT. Its translation is CASKRRGGTSTDTQYF.